This is a list of T cell receptor beta chains from one sample in a study of OX40 agonist ivuxolimab in advanced cancers. The repertoire was sequenced with immunoSEQ multiplex PCR; TCRdb's copy has only in-frame clones and lacks some. The sample carries roughly 60,000 clones, about 88% recorded once. The starting material was CD4+ or CD8+ T cells sorted from blood, obtained in a trial of the OX40 agonist ivuxolimab. These receptors were taken from an adult with an advanced solid tumor such as melanoma, head and neck, liver or kidney cancer. CDR3s include the opening cysteine and the closing phenylalanine or tryptophan. The D gene is left open where the match is weak. The listing skips clone size in some rows; elsewhere it reads once, few, many or a size class.

J: TRBJ2-5; size: .; D: .; V: TRBV6-1; CDR3: CASTWSQETQYF; DNA: TGTGCCAGCACCTGGTCCCAAGAGACCCAGTACTTC
J: TRBJ2-1; size: .; D: .; V: TRBV20-1; CDR3: CSAREDTLFF; DNA: TGCAGTGCTAGAGAGGACACCCTGTTCTTC
J: TRBJ1-5; size: .; D: TRBD1; V: TRBV27; CDR3: CASHPGQGVDQPQHF; DNA: TGTGCCAGCCATCCGGGACAGGGAGTTGACCAGCCCCAGCATTTT
J: TRBJ2-7; size: once; D: TRBD2; V: TRBV28; CDR3: CASSSQAGGLYEQYF; DNA: TGTGCCAGCAGTTCCCAAGCGGGGGGGCTTTACGAGCAGTACTTC
J: TRBJ1-3; size: .; D: .; V: TRBV30; CDR3: CAWSGSGRSEVGNTIYF; DNA: TGTGCCTGGAGTGGTTCGGGCCGCAGCGAGGTTGGAAACACCATATATTTT
J: TRBJ2-7; size: .; D: TRBD2; V: TRBV5-1; CDR3: CASSQREGSYEQYF; DNA: TGTGCCAGCAGCCAGAGGGAGGGATCCTACGAGCAGTACTTC
J: TRBJ2-1; size: .; D: .; V: TRBV5-1; CDR3: CASSLSLNNEQFF; DNA: TGCGCCAGCAGCTTGAGTCTAAACAATGAGCAGTTCTTC
J: TRBJ2-1; size: .; D: .; V: TRBV4-1; CDR3: CASSQEGGFRNEQFF; DNA: TGCGCCAGCAGCCAAGAGGGCGGTTTTAGGAATGAGCAGTTCTTC
J: TRBJ2-1; size: .; D: TRBD1; V: TRBV11-2; CDR3: CASSLLQGNEQFF; DNA: TGTGCCAGCAGCTTATTACAGGGGAATGAGCAGTTCTTC
J: TRBJ2-1; size: .; D: TRBD2; V: TRBV28; CDR3: CASSSPASGRKNEQFF; DNA: TGTGCCAGCAGTTCCCCCGCGAGCGGGAGAAAAAATGAGCAGTTCTTC
J: TRBJ2-2; size: .; D: TRBD2; V: TRBV5-4; CDR3: CASSSIAGQNTGELFF; DNA: TGTGCCAGCAGCTCTATAGCGGGGCAGAACACCGGGGAGCTGTTTTTT
J: TRBJ2-3; size: .; D: TRBD2; V: TRBV29-1; CDR3: CSVAGLAGGRPSTDTQYF; DNA: TGCAGCGTTGCAGGGCTAGCGGGAGGACGACCTAGCACAGATACGCAGTATTTT
J: TRBJ1-2; size: .; D: .; V: TRBV9; CDR3: CASSARDANYGYTF; DNA: TGTGCCAGCAGCGCAAGGGACGCCAACTATGGCTACACCTTC
J: TRBJ2-2; size: .; D: .; V: TRBV7-7; CDR3: CASSPSGVSNTGELFF; DNA: TGTGCCAGCAGCCCATCTGGGGTCTCGAACACCGGGGAGCTGTTTTTT
J: TRBJ1-2; size: once; D: .; V: TRBV28; CDR3: CASSPAGLSGYTF; DNA: TGTGCCAGCAGTCCGGCGGGGCTGAGTGGCTACACCTTC
J: TRBJ1-1; size: .; D: .; V: TRBV7-2; CDR3: CASSRTALGLGTEAFF; DNA: TGTGCCAGCAGCCGGACAGCCCTAGGGTTGGGCACTGAAGCTTTCTTT
J: TRBJ1-1; size: .; D: .; V: TRBV9; CDR3: CASSSIPGDTEAFF; DNA: TGTGCCAGCAGCTCTATCCCCGGGGACACTGAAGCTTTCTTT
J: TRBJ2-7; size: once; D: .; V: TRBV5-8; CDR3: CASSLYSSYEQYF; DNA: TGTGCCAGCAGCTTATACAGCTCCTACGAGCAGTACTTC
J: TRBJ2-7; size: few; D: TRBD1; V: TRBV5-8; CDR3: CASSLPGQGNSYEQYF; DNA: TGTGCCAGCAGCCTCCCGGGACAGGGTAATAGCTACGAGCAGTACTTC
J: TRBJ2-1; size: .; D: TRBD2; V: TRBV5-4; CDR3: CASSLGSGGAYNEQFF; DNA: TGTGCCAGCAGCCTCGGTAGCGGGGGGGCTTACAATGAGCAGTTCTTC
J: TRBJ2-7; size: .; D: .; V: TRBV5-6; CDR3: CASSTSPGLIGDGEQYF; DNA: TGTGCCAGCAGCACATCCCCGGGACTGATTGGGGACGGCGAGCAGTACTTC
J: TRBJ1-6; size: .; D: .; V: TRBV30; CDR3: CAWSQGIYNSPLHF; DNA: TGTGCCTGGAGTCAGGGGATTTATAATTCACCCCTCCACTTT
J: TRBJ1-3; size: .; D: .; V: TRBV5-1; CDR3: CASSWDGGSSGNTIYF; DNA: TGCGCCAGCAGCTGGGATGGGGGGAGCTCTGGAAACACCATATATTTT
J: TRBJ1-1; size: .; D: TRBD1; V: TRBV10-3; CDR3: CAISGTGADTEAFF; DNA: TGTGCCATCAGTGGGACAGGGGCGGACACTGAAGCTTTCTTT
J: TRBJ2-3; size: .; D: TRBD2; V: TRBV7-2; CDR3: CASSAGLSDTQYF; DNA: TGTGCCAGCAGCGCGGGACTAAGTGATACGCAGTATTTT
J: TRBJ1-4; size: .; D: .; V: TRBV10-3; CDR3: CAITPGVNEKLFF; DNA: TGTGCCATTACCCCAGGGGTTAATGAAAAACTGTTTTTT
J: TRBJ1-2; size: .; D: TRBD1; V: TRBV18; CDR3: CASSPTGGLYGYTF; DNA: TGTGCCAGCTCGCCGACAGGGGGCCTCTATGGCTACACCTTC
J: TRBJ2-7; size: .; D: .; V: TRBV28; CDR3: CASSHRAHEQYF; DNA: TGTGCCAGCAGCCACAGGGCCCACGAGCAGTACTTC
J: TRBJ2-2; size: .; D: TRBD1; V: TRBV5-7; CDR3: CASSLDQGAPGELFF; DNA: TGTGCCAGCAGCTTGGATCAGGGGGCGCCCGGGGAGCTGTTTTTT
J: TRBJ2-7; size: .; D: TRBD1; V: TRBV11-2; CDR3: CASSLTTGVTYEQYF; DNA: TGTGCCAGCAGCTTAACAACAGGGGTTACCTACGAGCAGTACTTC
J: TRBJ1-3; size: .; D: TRBD1; V: TRBV6-1; CDR3: CASSEDRGGNTIYF; DNA: TGTGCCAGCAGTGAGGACAGGGGTGGAAACACCATATATTTT
J: TRBJ2-5; size: .; D: .; V: TRBV7-2; CDR3: CASSLGTHQETQYF; DNA: TGTGCCAGCAGCTTGGGGACTCACCAAGAGACCCAGTACTTC
J: TRBJ1-1; size: once; D: .; V: TRBV5-1; CDR3: CASSLGGLGGNTEAFF; DNA: TGCGCCAGCAGCTTGGGGGGCCTAGGAGGGAACACTGAAGCTTTCTTT
J: TRBJ1-3; size: .; D: .; V: TRBV18; CDR3: CASSPSTATSGNTIYF; DNA: TGTGCCAGCTCACCATCGACTGCCACCTCTGGAAACACCATATATTTT
J: TRBJ2-1; size: .; D: TRBD2; V: TRBV18; CDR3: CASSQASGRATANEQFF; DNA: TGTGCCAGCTCACAGGCTAGCGGGAGGGCCACGGCAAATGAGCAGTTCTTC
J: TRBJ2-5; size: .; D: .; V: TRBV11-2; CDR3: CASSFTQTGETQYF; DNA: TGTGCCAGCAGCTTTACACAAACTGGGGAGACCCAGTACTTC
J: TRBJ1-1; size: .; D: .; V: TRBV7-3; CDR3: CASSHPGRNTEAFF; DNA: TGTGCCAGCAGCCACCCCGGGAGAAACACTGAAGCTTTCTTT
J: TRBJ1-2; size: .; D: .; V: TRBV28; CDR3: CASDGVLEGYTF; DNA: TGTGCCAGCGATGGGGTACTGGAGGGCTACACCTTC
J: TRBJ2-7; size: .; D: TRBD2; V: TRBV7-9; CDR3: CASSLTGGPDEQYF; DNA: TGTGCCAGCAGCTTAACGGGAGGGCCGGACGAGCAGTACTTC
J: TRBJ1-1; size: .; D: .; V: TRBV6-1; CDR3: CASIFDRNTEAFF; DNA: TGTGCCAGCATCTTCGACAGGAACACTGAAGCTTTCTTT
J: TRBJ2-7; size: .; D: TRBD2; V: TRBV11-2; CDR3: CASSLGLAGAYEQYF; DNA: TGTGCCAGCAGCTTAGGGCTAGCGGGGGCCTACGAGCAGTACTTC
J: TRBJ2-2; size: .; D: .; V: TRBV18; CDR3: CASSDGELFF; DNA: TGTGCCAGCTCAGACGGGGAGCTGTTTTTT
J: TRBJ1-5; size: .; D: .; V: TRBV19; CDR3: CASSIVLDWGRTQPQHF; DNA: TGTGCCAGTAGTATAGTCTTGGACTGGGGTCGAACACAGCCCCAGCATTTT
J: TRBJ1-4; size: .; D: .; V: TRBV2; CDR3: CASRSIRRTNEKLFF; DNA: TGTGCCAGCAGAAGTATAAGAAGAACTAATGAAAAACTGTTTTTT
J: TRBJ2-2; size: once; D: .; V: TRBV10-3; CDR3: CAISEMWGGELFF; DNA: TGTGCCATCAGTGAGATGTGGGGCGGGGAGCTGTTTTTT
J: TRBJ2-3; size: .; D: .; V: TRBV27; CDR3: CASSLLGYGGTDTQYF; DNA: TGTGCCAGCAGTTTACTGGGATACGGGGGTACAGATACGCAGTATTTT
J: TRBJ2-7; size: .; D: .; V: TRBV5-1; CDR3: CASSLVADSTYEQYF; DNA: TGCGCCAGCAGCTTGGTGGCAGACAGCACGTACGAGCAGTACTTC
J: TRBJ2-7; size: once; D: TRBD1; V: TRBV11-2; CDR3: CASSSRQGLNYEQYF; DNA: TGTGCCAGCAGCAGCCGACAGGGGCTTAACTACGAGCAGTACTTC
J: TRBJ2-7; size: .; D: TRBD2; V: TRBV5-4; CDR3: CASSLAGGLAGVGEQYF; DNA: TGTGCCAGCAGCTTGGCTGGAGGACTAGCGGGAGTGGGCGAGCAGTACTTC
J: TRBJ2-2; size: .; D: .; V: TRBV19; CDR3: CASSEVAANTGELFF; DNA: TGTGCCAGTAGTGAGGTAGCGGCGAACACCGGGGAGCTGTTTTTT
J: TRBJ1-2; size: .; D: TRBD1; V: TRBV7-8; CDR3: CASSPATGGAYGYTF; DNA: TGTGCCAGCAGCCCAGCCACAGGGGGTGCCTATGGCTACACCTTC
J: TRBJ1-2; size: .; D: .; V: TRBV28; CDR3: CASRTQGYGYTF; DNA: TGTGCCAGCAGAACGCAGGGGTATGGCTACACCTTC
J: TRBJ2-4; size: .; D: TRBD2; V: TRBV4-1; CDR3: CASSQGLAGGRAKNIQYF; DNA: TGCGCCAGCAGCCAAGGACTAGCGGGAGGGAGAGCCAAAAACATTCAGTACTTC
J: TRBJ2-7; size: .; D: .; V: TRBV11-2; CDR3: CASSLVHEQYF; DNA: TGTGCCAGCAGCTTAGTCCACGAGCAGTACTTC